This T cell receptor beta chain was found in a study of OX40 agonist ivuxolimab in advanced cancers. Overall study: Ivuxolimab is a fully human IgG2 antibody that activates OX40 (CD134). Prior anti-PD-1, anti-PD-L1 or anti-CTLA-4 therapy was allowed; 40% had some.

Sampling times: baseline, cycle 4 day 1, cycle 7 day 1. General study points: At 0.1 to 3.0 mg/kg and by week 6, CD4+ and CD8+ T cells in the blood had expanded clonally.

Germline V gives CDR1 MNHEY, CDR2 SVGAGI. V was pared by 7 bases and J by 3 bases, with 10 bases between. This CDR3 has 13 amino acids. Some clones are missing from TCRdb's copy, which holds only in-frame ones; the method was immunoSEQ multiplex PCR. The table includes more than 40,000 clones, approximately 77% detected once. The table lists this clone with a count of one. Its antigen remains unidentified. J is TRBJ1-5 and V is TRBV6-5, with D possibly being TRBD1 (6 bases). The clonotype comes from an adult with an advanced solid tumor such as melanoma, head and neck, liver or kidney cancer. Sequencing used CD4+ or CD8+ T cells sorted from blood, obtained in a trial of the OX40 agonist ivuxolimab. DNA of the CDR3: TGTGCCAGCACGAGGGGGGTCAATCAGCCCCAGCATTTT. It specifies CASTRGVNQPQHF.